This is a list of T cell receptor beta chains from one sample in a study of T cells after yellow fever vaccination. One entry per CDR3 protein, called by TCRdb with MiXCR from the 5' RACE reads. The sample holds 65,000 to 70,000 distinct CDR3 sequences; 5% to 6.5% are singletons and the top ten take around 2.1%. The sequenced sample was CD4+ T cells sorted from PBMCs, obtained less than 16 days after the first yellow fever vaccination. Every receptor here comes from a man between 18 and 35 years old who received the YFV17D yellow fever vaccine. The CDR3 runs from the conserved cysteine through the conserved F or W. The order of the fields is D gene, clone size, CDR3 length, V gene, J gene, CDR3 protein, CDR3 DNA. D genes are given only for firm matches. Size is stated as how often the clone was seen (once, few, many) or a class if it is expanded.

TRBD1	many	15	TRBV12-3/TRBV12-4	TRBJ2-2	CASKGQGTNTGELFF	TGTGCCAGCAAAGGACAGGGGACGAACACCGGGGAGCTGTTTTTT
.	many	14	TRBV5-5	TRBJ1-1	CASSLGVPGFEAFF	TGTGCCAGCAGCTTGGGGGTGCCGGGTTTTGAAGCTTTCTTT
.	many	13	TRBV12-3/TRBV12-4	TRBJ1-2	CASRTTGYYGYTF	TGTGCCAGCAGAACTACAGGGTACTATGGCTACACCTTC
.	many	14	TRBV20-1	TRBJ2-3	CSARTLGLEDTQYF	TGCAGTGCTAGAACTCTAGGATTAGAAGATACGCAGTATTTT
.	many	14	TRBV20-1	TRBJ1-1	CSARGMGMNTEAFF	TGCAGTGCTAGGGGTATGGGGATGAACACTGAAGCTTTCTTT
.	many	14	TRBV12-3/TRBV12-4	TRBJ1-5	CASSLVSGNQPQHF	TGTGCCAGCAGTCTTGTTTCGGGCAATCAGCCCCAGCATTTT
TRBD1	many	13	TRBV5-4	TRBJ2-1	CASSFDRGDEQFF	TGTGCCAGCAGCTTTGACAGGGGAGATGAGCAGTTCTTC
TRBD1	many	13	TRBV5-4	TRBJ2-2	CASSRQGAGELFF	TGTGCCAGCAGCCGACAGGGGGCCGGGGAGCTGTTTTTT
TRBD2	many	16	TRBV7-2	TRBJ2-3	CASSLGLAGGIDTQYF	TGTGCCAGCAGCCTGGGACTAGCGGGGGGGATAGATACGCAGTATTTT
.	many	16	TRBV4-2	TRBJ1-4	CASSSPGKWYEIKLFF	TGTGCCAGCAGCTCCCCCGGGAAGTGGTATGAAATAAAACTGTTTTTT
.	many	13	TRBV7-2	TRBJ2-2	CASSSPVSGELFF	TGTGCCAGCAGCTCTCCGGTCTCCGGGGAGCTGTTTTTT
TRBD1	many	16	TRBV5-1	TRBJ2-3	CASSLQGQGLADTQYF	TGCGCCAGCAGCTTGCAGGGACAGGGGTTAGCAGATACGCAGTATTTT
.	few	14	TRBV19	TRBJ2-7	CARPGPNYSYEQYF	TGTGCCAGGCCGGGACCCAACTATTCCTACGAGCAGTACTTC
TRBD1	many	14	TRBV7-2	TRBJ1-2	CASSSDGQGLGYTF	TGTGCCAGCAGCTCGGACGGACAGGGCCTTGGCTACACCTTC
.	medium-sized	14	TRBV2	TRBJ1-6	CASRPGSIDSPLHF	TGTGCCAGCAGACCGGGATCTATTGATTCACCCCTCCACTTT
.	many	13	TRBV10-2	TRBJ2-3	CASRPASTDTQYF	TGCGCCAGCCGACCTGCTAGCACAGATACGCAGTATTTT
.	many	14	TRBV20-1	TRBJ2-5	CSARLWGYQETQYF	TGCAGTGCTAGGCTTTGGGGTTACCAAGAGACCCAGTACTTC
TRBD1	many	15	TRBV12-3/TRBV12-4	TRBJ1-4	CASGSRGLTNEKLFF	TGTGCCAGCGGTTCCAGGGGGCTGACTAATGAAAAACTGTTTTTT
.	many	14	TRBV7-9	TRBJ2-7	CASSLSLSSYEQYF	TGTGCCAGCAGCTTATCCCTAAGCTCCTACGAGCAGTACTTC
.	many	12	TRBV20-1	TRBJ1-6	CSASGTNSPLHF	TGCAGTGCTAGCGGGACTAATTCACCCCTCCACTTT
.	few	15	TRBV5-4	TRBJ2-3	CASSFNRLVSDTQYF	TGTGCCAGCAGCTTTAACCGGCTAGTATCAGATACGCAGTATTTT
.	many	12	TRBV29-1	TRBJ1-2	CSVESGADGYTF	TGCAGCGTAGAAAGCGGGGCTGATGGCTACACCTTC
TRBD1	many	13	TRBV29-1	TRBJ1-4	CSALDRLGEKLFF	TGCAGCGCCCTGGACAGGTTAGGGGAAAAACTGTTTTTT
.	many	12	TRBV4-3	TRBJ2-1	CASSQEGNEQFF	TGCGCCAGCAGCCAAGAGGGAAATGAGCAGTTCTTC
.	many	16	TRBV4-2	TRBJ1-4	CASSPAGPLGDEKLFF	TGTGCCAGCAGCCCCGCTGGCCCGTTGGGGGATGAAAAACTGTTTTTT
TRBD1	many	14	TRBV7-3	TRBJ1-4	CASSRGGAGEKLFF	TGTGCCAGCAGCCGAGGGGGCGCGGGTGAAAAACTGTTTTTT
.	many	13	TRBV7-2	TRBJ2-3	CASSGGDKYTQYF	TGTGCCAGCAGCGGCGGGGATAAATATACGCAGTATTTT
TRBD1	many	14	TRBV6-5	TRBJ2-7	CASRRDSEPVEQYF	TGTGCCAGCAGAAGGGACAGCGAACCCGTGGAGCAGTACTTC
.	many	12	TRBV20-1	TRBJ1-1	CSAAGAYTEAFF	TGCAGTGCTGCTGGGGCCTACACTGAAGCTTTCTTT
.	few	15	TRBV7-9	TRBJ2-7	CASSLGTGRAYEQYF	TGTGCCAGCAGCTTAGGGACGGGCAGGGCCTACGAGCAGTACTTC
TRBD1	many	16	TRBV7-2	TRBJ2-2	CASSLAWGTDTGELFF	TGTGCCAGCAGCTTAGCTTGGGGGACAGACACCGGGGAGCTGTTTTTT
.	many	15	TRBV5-5	TRBJ1-1	CASSLLPGMNTEAFF	TGTGCCAGCAGCTTGCTGCCAGGTATGAACACTGAAGCTTTCTTT
TRBD2	many	16	TRBV5-1	TRBJ2-2	CASSSLAGPNTGELFF	TGCGCCAGCAGCTCGCTAGCGGGGCCGAACACCGGGGAGCTGTTTTTT
.	many	15	TRBV20-1	TRBJ2-5	CSATHRDTGIGTQYF	TGCAGTGCTACGCATCGGGACACGGGGATTGGGACCCAGTACTTC
TRBD1	many	20	TRBV6-4	TRBJ2-4	CASRDPGTGALFLAKNIQYF	TGTGCCAGCAGAGACCCCGGGACAGGGGCCCTTTTCCTAGCCAAAAACATTCAGTACTTC
TRBD1	many	15	TRBV20-1	TRBJ1-5	CSASQGSRVWQPQHF	TGCAGTGCTTCACAGGGGTCCCGAGTTTGGCAGCCCCAGCATTTT